The clone carrying this T cell receptor (beta chain) was found many times. What it recognizes is unknown. The sample comes from a study of spatial heterogeneity in lung cancer. Overall study context: Alpha-chain sequences were consistently detected less often than beta-chain sequences. Notes on the study in general: At resection, ubiquitous expanded tumor TCRs appeared in blood more than at follow-up.

Indicated time point: blood at routine non-recurrence follow-up after resection. Researchers sequenced whole RNA taken from tumor, nontumor lung or frozen PBMC without sorting. J gave up 7 bases and V 4 bases, and 10 bases lay outside the gene matches. The CDR3 consists of 15 residues. CDR1 is SGDLS and CDR2 is YYNGEE in the germline V gene. A unique molecular identifier was attached to every TCR cDNA molecule. TCRdb independently ran MiXCR on the 5' RACE reads; one entry per CDR3 protein. The sample gives tens of thousands of distinct CDR3 sequences, about 5.3% of which show up once; approximately 24% is in the top ten.

The rearrangement uses TRBV9 and TRBJ2-1; 8 bases line up with TRBD1. Sample: PBMCs, taken at follow-up. This clonotype originated in a female donor with early-stage non-small cell lung cancer. In nucleotides, the CDR3 is TGTGCCAGCAGCAACGGACAGGGAGTATCGAATGAGCAGTTCTTC. Its protein is CASSNGQGVSNEQFF.